The 32 T cell receptor beta chains below come from one sample, sequenced in a study of CD8 T cells in Susac syndrome. An amount of RNA that ranged from 0.5 to 1 ug was reverse transcribed with random hexamers. TCRdb re-called the immunoSEQ multiplex PCR reads through MiXCR, storing one row per CDR3 protein. The sample shows about 160,000 distinct CDR3 sequences, about 91% of them seen only once. Sequenced: CD4+ T cells from PBMCs. The receptors shown here come from a human donor in good health.

The CDR3 DNA reads TGTGCCAGCAGCCTTAGCGGTTTCGCTGAAGCTTTCTTT. Amino acid sequence: CASSLSGFAEAFF. This sequence joins TRBV7-2 and TRBJ1-1; D unclear. The length of the CDR3 is 13 residues. Looked up from germline, CDR1 is SGHTA and CDR2 is FQGNSA. V was shortened by 5 bases and J by 6 bases, with 13 bases between the two germline ends. The variable domain in full, with the rest retrieved from reference TRBV7-2 and TRBJ1-1, is GAGVSQSPSNKVTEKGKDVELRCDPISGHTALYWYRQSLGQGLEFLIYFQGNSAPDKSGLPSDRFSAERTGGSVSTLTIQRTQQEDSAVYLCASSLSGFAEAFFGQGTRLTVV.

J is TRBJ2-7 and V is TRBV19, with TRBD2 identical over 8 bases. Trimming took 5 bases from V and 2 from J; bases not matched to a gene: 14. This CDR3 has 17 residues. CDR1 LNHDA and CDR2 SQIVND come from the germline V gene (reference sequence). CDR3 coding DNA: TGTGCCAGTAGTCCCCCTCCTCATAGCGGGAACCCCTACGAGCAGTACTTC. This codes for CASSPPPHSGNPYEQYF. Full variable domain (rest looked up from reference TRBV19 and TRBJ2-7): DGGITQSPKYLFRKEGQNVTLSCEQNLNHDAMYWYRQDPGQGLRLIYYSQIVNDFQKGDIAEGYSVSREKKESFPLTVTSAQKNPTAFYLCASSPPPHSGNPYEQYFGPGTRLTVT.

V and J are TRBV20-1 and TRBJ2-7; D gene uncertain. Germline loops: CDR1 DFQATT, CDR2 SNEGSKA (reference sequence). V lost 3 bases to trimming and J lost 2 bases, with 14 bases between them. The CDR3 runs to 14 residues. CDR3 nucleotide sequence: TGCAGTGCTAGTTCCTCCGGAGCCGCCTACGAGCAGTACTTC. It codes for CSASSSGAAYEQYF.

The chain has TRBV3-1 and TRBJ2-3; TRBD2 is a possible D gene (7 bases). Trimming pared 4 bases from V and 5 bases from J, leaving 22 bases between. This CDR3 has 17 residues. Germline lookup yields CDR1 LGHDT and CDR2 YNNKEL (reference sequence). Written as DNA, the CDR3 is TGTGCCAGCAGCCGCAGAGGGGGGGGCGGAGGAGGAGATACGCAGTATTTT. Protein product: CASSRRGGGGGGDTQYF.

The rearrangement joins TRBV15 to TRBJ1-1; no clear D gene. The length of the CDR3 is 16 residues. Germline V lookup: CDR1 LNHNV, CDR2 YYDKDF (reference sequence). Between the trimmed V and J ends, which lost 0 bases and 1 base, there was a span of 12 bases. The CDR3 nucleotides read TGTGCCACCAGCAGAGATCGTAGGGCCTGGAACACTGAAGCTTTCTTT. Translated, it gives CATSRDRRAWNTEAFF.

This clonotype was counted once. This chain uses TRBV19 with TRBJ2-7, with D possibly matching TRBD2 (5 bases). This CDR3 is built from 15 residues. Between the trimmed V and J ends, which lost 5 bases and 0 bases, there was a span of 14 bases. Germline assignment: CDR1 LNHDA and CDR2 SQIVND (reference sequence). CDR3 in DNA: TGTGCCAGTAGTTACGCCGGGGATGGCTCCTACGAGCAGTACTTC. This sequence encodes CASSYAGDGSYEQYF. The variable domain in full, with the rest retrieved from reference TRBV19 and TRBJ2-7, is DGGITQSPKYLFRKEGQNVTLSCEQNLNHDAMYWYRQDPGQGLRLIYYSQIVNDFQKGDIAEGYSVSREKKESFPLTVTSAQKNPTAFYLCASSYAGDGSYEQYFGPGTRLTVT.

This clonotype was detected once. The rearrangement uses TRBV4-1 and TRBJ2-1, with 15 nucleotides matching TRBD2. V dropped 1 base and J dropped 1; count of bases not matched to a gene: 2. The CDR3 totals 18 residues. Germline CDR1 MGHRA, CDR2 YSYEKL. As DNA, the CDR3 is TGCGCCAGCAGCCAAGTCGGACTAGCGGGAGGGTCCTACAATGAGCAGTTCTTC. Amino acids: CASSQVGLAGGSYNEQFF.

CDR3 DNA: TGCAGTGCTAGAGATGGGGCCGAGCAGTACTTC. This gives the protein CSARDGAEQYF. The chain has TRBV20-1 and TRBJ2-7, with D possibly matching TRBD1 (5 bases). The length of the CDR3 is 11 residues. The V gene lost 0 bases and the J gene lost 6 bases, with 6 bases spanning the gap. Germline V CDR1 and CDR2: DFQATT, SNEGSKA (reference sequence).

CDR3 nucleotide sequence: TGCAGTGCTAGAGATCCCAAAGCAGGAAGCACCGGGGAGCTGTTTTTT. This codes for CSARDPKAGSTGELFF. The genes are TRBV20-1 and TRBJ2-2; no definite D call. The germline V gene has CDR1 DFQATT and CDR2 SNEGSKA (reference sequence). This CDR3 is 16 amino acids long. V was cut by 0 bases and J by 4 bases, with 15 bases left in between.

The chain is built from TRBV12-3 or TRBV12-4 and TRBJ1-2, with D maybe TRBD1 (6 bases). Deletions cut 3 bases from V and 6 bases from J, with 11 bases between. The CDR3 length is 13 residues. The CDR3 DNA reads as TGTGCCAGCAGTTTGGGCAGGGACAATGGCTACACCTTC. Protein sequence: CASSLGRDNGYTF.

The DNA for the CDR3 is TGTGCCAGCAGTTTACCTTACATCGACGGGACCTACGAGCAGTACTTC. Its protein is CASSLPYIDGTYEQYF. The rearrangement joins TRBV28 to TRBJ2-7, with a possible D match to TRBD2 (5 bases). Germline V gives CDR1 MDHEN, CDR2 SYDVKM. The CDR3 sequence is 16 residues long. V dropped 2 bases and J dropped 2 bases, with 16 bases sitting between them.

This clonotype was seen once. V is TRBV6-1 and J is TRBJ1-1; D is undetermined. V dropped 7 bases and J dropped 0 bases, with 21 bases sitting between them. The CDR3 extends over 17 amino acids. Germline assignment: CDR1 MNHNS and CDR2 SASEGT. This CDR3 is CASTPAGLSTMNTEAFF. In nucleotides, the CDR3 is TGTGCCAGCACCCCCGCCGGTTTGTCCACCATGAACACTGAAGCTTTCTTT.

CDR3 DNA: TGTGCCAGCAGCCTCGAGCCCACAAACGAGCAGTACTTC. Translation: CASSLEPTNEQYF. The V call is TRBV11-2, the J call TRBJ2-7; D call uncertain. Germline V gene sequence: CDR1 SGHAT, CDR2 FQNNGV. This CDR3 region has 13 residues. V was pared by 5 bases and J by 5 bases, with 13 bases between.

V usage is TRBV6-5 and J usage is TRBJ2-1; D gene uncertain. This CDR3 contains 15 residues. CDR1 is MNHEY, CDR2 SVGAGI, per germline. Deletions cut 5 bases from V and 4 bases from J, with 15 bases between. The chain's CDR3 is CASSLGSVMYNEQFF. Written as DNA, the CDR3 is TGTGCCAGCAGTCTGGGCTCAGTAATGTACAATGAGCAGTTCTTC.

The gene calls are TRBV20-1 and TRBJ1-5; no reliable D call. CDR1 DFQATT and CDR2 SNEGSKA come from the germline V gene (reference sequence). The CDR3 consists of 15 residues. V was pared by 0 bases and J by 4 bases, with 13 bases between. CDR3 DNA: TGCAGTGCTAGAGATCCTGTCGGGCAGAATCAGCCCCAGCATTTT. Encoded protein: CSARDPVGQNQPQHF.

The chain links TRBV7-3 to TRBJ2-7, with a possible D match to TRBD1 (5 bases). Germline CDR1 is SGHTA and CDR2 is FQGTGA. The CDR3 is 15 amino acids. Trimming took 5 bases from V and 3 from J, leaving 17 bases between them. CDR3: CASSLRAGSGYEQYF. The CDR3 DNA sequence: TGTGCCAGCAGCCTCAGGGCCGGTTCTGGCTACGAGCAGTACTTC.

The chain links TRBV20-1 to TRBJ2-1; D not resolved. V lost 0 bases to trimming and J lost 9 bases, with 15 bases between them. Germline V lookup: CDR1 DFQATT, CDR2 SNEGSKA (reference sequence). This CDR3 region has 14 residues. Here the CDR3 reads CSARDGPPLGEQFF. CDR3 bases: TGCAGTGCTAGAGATGGACCCCCCCTTGGTGAGCAGTTCTTC.

The chain joins TRBV30 to TRBJ2-3, with D tentatively TRBD1 (6 bases). V gave up 2 bases and J gave up 7 bases, with 13 bases separating them. There are 13 residues in the CDR3. Germline V gives CDR1 GTSNPN, CDR2 SVGIG (reference sequence). The CDR3, as DNA: TGTGCCTGGAGTTCCCACCAGGGGTATACGCAGTATTTT. The encoded protein is CAWSSHQGYTQYF. The full variable domain, completed using reference TRBV30 and TRBJ2-3, is SQTIHQWPATLVQPVGSPLSLECTVEGTSNPNLYWYRQAAGRGLQLLFYSVGIGQISSEVPQNLSASRPQDRQFILSSKKLLLSDSGFYLCAWSSHQGYTQYFGPGTRLTVL.

The V call is TRBV7-3, the J call TRBJ2-7; TRBD2 matches at 8 bases. Trimming removed 5 bases from V and 6 bases from J; junction bases left unmatched: 6. Germline CDR1 reads SGHTA; CDR2 reads FQGTGA. The CDR3 totals 13 residues. CDR3 region: CASSASGSVEQYF. Here the CDR3 DNA reads TGTGCCAGCAGCGCGAGCGGGAGTGTCGAGCAGTACTTC.

The V gene is TRBV11-2, the J gene TRBJ1-6, with D possibly being TRBD1 (5 bases). CDR1 is SGHAT, CDR2 FQNNGV, per germline. CDR3 length equals 15 residues. Trimming took 6 bases from V and 3 from J, leaving 12 bases between them. In DNA form, the CDR3 reads TGTGCCAGCAGGCCTCGGGACCACTATAATTCACCCCTCCACTTT. Translated: CASRPRDHYNSPLHF.

The chain recombines TRBV28 with TRBJ1-5; 10 bases align to TRBD1. The CDR3 is 16 residues long. Germline values: CDR1 MDHEN, CDR2 SYDVKM. V shed 5 bases, J shed 3 bases, and the junction held 7 bases outside the gene matches. The CDR3 sequence: CASSTPGQGNNQPQHF. Here the CDR3 DNA reads TGTGCCAGCAGTACACCGGGACAGGGGAACAATCAGCCCCAGCATTTT.

The gene calls are TRBV20-1 and TRBJ2-3; 10 nucleotides line up with TRBD2. Trimming at V came to 5 bases and at J to 4 bases, leaving 9 bases not matched to a gene. CDR3 size: 15 residues. Germline assignment: CDR1 DFQATT and CDR2 SNEGSKA (reference sequence). The CDR3 protein is CSAPQASGGSDTQYF. CDR3 nucleotide sequence: TGCAGTGCTCCCCAGGCTAGCGGGGGTTCAGATACGCAGTATTTT.

The chain couples TRBV7-3 to TRBJ2-7; 10 bases match TRBD2. The CDR3 is 15 residues long. Germline-derived CDR1 and CDR2 are SGHTA and FQGTGA. V was pared by 2 bases and J by 4 bases, with 5 bases of the junction left unmatched. The CDR3 DNA follows: TGTGCCAGCAGCTTAGCTCTAGCGGGAGAATACGAGCAGTACTTC. As protein: CASSLALAGEYEQYF.

The J gene is TRBJ2-3, the V gene TRBV5-1; 9 nucleotides agree with TRBD2. The trim removed 4 bases at V and 6 bases at J, leaving 12 bases unmatched. The CDR3 runs to 16 residues. Germline lookup yields CDR1 SGHRS and CDR2 YFSETQ. The CDR3 bases are TGCGCCAGCAGCCTATCCGGGACTAGCCCCTGGGATACGCAGTATTTT. Encoded protein: CASSLSGTSPWDTQYF.

The rearrangement links TRBV10-3 to TRBJ2-1, with no clear D. V lost 4 bases and J 10 bases, leaving 8 bases between the germline ends. The CDR3 has 11 residues. The germline V gene encodes CDR1 ENHRY and CDR2 SYGVKD. The CDR3 region is CAISARLEQFF. In DNA, the CDR3 is TGTGCCATCAGTGCAAGGTTAGAGCAGTTCTTC.

The chain employs TRBV7-9 and TRBJ1-5, with D perhaps TRBD1 (5 bases). The CDR3 is 15 residues long. Trimming pared 1 base from V and 8 bases from J, leaving 15 bases between. Germline CDR1 and CDR2: SEHNR and FQNEAQ (reference sequence). CDR3 in DNA: TGTGCCAGCAGCTTAGGCCGGGACGGTGGGGAGCCCCAGCATTTT. It codes for CASSLGRDGGEPQHF.

V is TRBV5-1 and J is TRBJ2-6, with 7 bases lining up with TRBD1. V lost 0 bases to trimming and J lost 0 bases; unmatched junction nucleotides: 12. This CDR3 region has 20 residues. Germline V CDR1 and CDR2: SGHRS, YFSETQ. CDR3 sequence reads: CASSLDSAGQASSGANVLTF. The CDR3 bases are TGCGCCAGCAGCTTGGATTCTGCCGGACAGGCCTCCTCTGGGGCCAACGTCCTGACTTTC.

The chain employs TRBV28 and TRBJ1-3; no firm D call. The CDR3 runs to 16 residues. From germline, CDR1 is MDHEN and CDR2 SYDVKM. V gave up 6 bases and J gave up 0 bases, with 15 bases separating them. The DNA of the CDR3 is TGTGCCAGCAGCCCAAGCGACGCCCGCTCTGGAAACACCATATATTTT. Its protein product is CASSPSDARSGNTIYF.

The rearrangement links TRBV7-2 to TRBJ2-4, with D unresolved. Germline V gene sequence: CDR1 SGHTA, CDR2 FQGNSA. V lost 3 bases to trimming and J lost 7 bases, with 16 bases between them. CDR3 size: 15 residues. The CDR3 nucleotides read TGTGCCAGCAGCTTCCCGGGTACGGGTAGGAACATTCAGTACTTC. Amino acid sequence: CASSFPGTGRNIQYF.

The rearrangement joins TRBV29-1 to TRBJ1-3; TRBD1 matches at 11 bases. The V and J ends lost 6 bases and 3 bases, in that order; junction bases with no gene match: 1. The length of the CDR3 is 13 residues. CDR1 is SQVTM, CDR2 ANQGSEA, per germline. The CDR3 region is CSVGTGGGNTIYF. The DNA for the CDR3 is TGCAGCGTCGGGACAGGGGGTGGAAACACCATATATTTT.

This chain joins TRBV28 and TRBJ1-4; the D is unclear. V was trimmed by 5 bases and J by 7 bases, leaving 14 bases between them. This CDR3 contains 14 residues. The germline V gene has CDR1 MDHEN and CDR2 SYDVKM. The chain's CDR3 is CASSTRSWSEKLFF. In nucleotides, the CDR3 is TGTGCCAGCAGTACAAGGTCCTGGTCTGAAAAACTGTTTTTT.

V usage is TRBV20-1 and J usage is TRBJ2-5; 8 nucleotides agree with TRBD1. The V and J ends lost 0 bases and 5 bases, in that order; junction bases with no gene match: 5. CDR1 is DFQATT and CDR2 is SNEGSKA in the germline V gene (reference sequence). The CDR3 spans 14 residues. In DNA, the CDR3 is TGCAGTGCTAGAGATCGCAGGGGGCTGGAGACCCAGTACTTC. It specifies CSARDRRGLETQYF.